The 5 T cell receptor beta chains below were found in one sample sequenced in a study of Graves' ophthalmopathy and Graves' hyperthyroidism. The authors amplified TCR beta CDR3 regions from RNA transcripts. HTBI primers were employed in first-round RT-PCR, then a second-round multiplex PCR followed. TCRdb used MiXCR to reprocess the multiplex PCR reads, holding one entry per CDR3 protein. The data hold around 660,000 distinct CDR3 sequences, with 35% to 45% observed a single time. Material: peripheral blood. These receptors were obtained from an adult man with Graves' ophthalmopathy.

This clonotype has just a few counts. The chain is built from TRBV5-1 and TRBJ2-7, with 8 bases identical to TRBD1. CDR3 length: 15 residues. V gave up 7 bases and J gave up 4 bases; unmatched junction bases: 13. CDR1 SGHRS and CDR2 YFSETQ come from the germline V gene. The CDR3 sequence is CASSTTGQGPYEQYF. The CDR3 DNA sequence: TGCGCCAGCTCCACCACCGGACAGGGACCTTACGAGCAGTACTTC.

This clonotype was detected a few times. This chain links TRBV4-3 with TRBJ1-2; no definite D call. The length of the CDR3 is 14 residues. Germline V gene sequence: CDR1 LGHNA, CDR2 YSLEER. V lost 0 bases, J lost 8 bases, and 13 bases lay in between. The CDR3 nucleotides are TGCGCCAGCAGCCAAGATCGTAATGCTCTGGGCTACACCTTC. It yields the protein CASSQDRNALGYTF.

The chain joins TRBV3-1 to TRBJ2-5; no clear D gene. The length of the CDR3 is 15 residues. With 0 bases removed from V and 2 bases from J, the gap between germline ends came to 10 bases. In germline, CDR1 is LGHDT, CDR2 YNNKEL (reference sequence). As DNA, the CDR3 is TGTGCCAGCAGCCAAGATACAACAGAACAAGAGACCCAGTACTTC. This sequence encodes CASSQDTTEQETQYF.

This clonotype was detected a few times. The chain joins TRBV6-5 to TRBJ2-7; D uncertain. Germline assignment: CDR1 MNHEY and CDR2 SVGAGI. The CDR3 is made up of 13 amino acids. V was cut by 7 bases and J by 2 bases, with 12 bases left in between. The CDR3 region has the DNA TGTGCCAGCACGCCAGGCCCGACCTACGAGCAGTACTTC. Translated: CASTPGPTYEQYF.

For this clonotype: The junction departs from germline at one end; a sequencing error may be responsible. The chain has TRBV10-3 and TRBJ2-2, with D tentatively TRBD2 (5 bases). This CDR3 spans 17 amino acids. In germline, CDR1 is ENHRY, CDR2 SYGVKD. This CDR3 reads CASSYSSTGWNTGELFF. As DNA, the CDR3 is TGTGCCAGCAGTTACTCGAGTACGGGATGGAACACCGGGGAGCTGTTTTTT.